This TCR beta chain was obtained from a study of shared clonotypes between healthy human individuals. This clone turned up a few times. Its target is not known. Whole-study findings and limits: Approximately 5.1% was the fraction of naive CD4 clonotypes found shared across a handful of donors.

Trimming left V 1 base short and J 6 bases short, with 6 bases between. The CDR3 is 13 amino acids. CDR1 is KGHSY, CDR2 FQNENV, per germline. Every subset had its genomic DNA shared out evenly among several immunoSEQ plates. The sorted-subset replicate PCRs were given approximately 190 ng DNA, which is 30,000 or so T cell genomes. Measured with immunoSEQ multiplex PCR; TCRdb has only the in-frame clones, and not every one. The data contain 650,000 to 700,000 clones, roughly 91% of them singletons. The material sequenced was memory CD8+ T cells from PBMCs. Subset: CD45RO+ cells pooled with CCR7-negative TemRA cells. The clonotype originates from a man aged 18 to 35 in good health. Some clones in this sample may be carry-over from other donors' samples. V gene TRBV16 combines with J gene TRBJ2-2, with no clear D. The CDR3 here is CASSQYGAGELFF. The CDR3 DNA follows: TGTGCCAGCAGCCAATATGGGGCCGGGGAGCTGTTTTTT. The full variable domain, its missing parts supplied by reference TRBV16 and TRBJ2-2, is GEEVAQTPKHLVRGEGQKAKLYCAPIKGHSYVFWYQQVLKNEFKFLISFQNENVFDETGMPKERFSAKCLPNSPCSLEIQATKLEDSAVYFCASSQYGAGELFFGEGSRLTVL.